These 23 T cell receptor beta chains came from one sample sequenced in a study of CD8 T cells in Susac syndrome. RNA was extracted with the RNeasy kit, and a quantity of roughly 0.45 to 1 ug was reverse transcribed using random hexamers. TCRdb re-analysed the immunoSEQ multiplex PCR reads in MiXCR, keeping a single row per CDR3 protein. The sample lists approximately 25,000 distinct CDR3 sequences, around 93% occurring once. The sequenced sample consisted of CD8+ T cells from PBMCs. The receptors here all came from a human donor with Susac syndrome.

The J gene is TRBJ1-1, the V gene TRBV7-9, with unresolved D. The CDR3 is 13 amino acids. V was trimmed by 1 base and J by 5 bases, leaving 8 bases between them. The V gene's germline CDR1 is SEHNR and CDR2 FQNEAQ (reference sequence). In nucleotides, the CDR3 is TGTGCCAGCAGCTTAGGGCCCGTGACTGAAGCTTTCTTT. Protein sequence: CASSLGPVTEAFF.

The chain combines TRBV13 with TRBJ2-7; 10 nucleotides match TRBD2. Germline V CDR1 and CDR2: PRHDT, FYEKMQ (reference sequence). V shed 2 bases and J 6 bases; nucleotides not matched to a gene: 10. The CDR3 length is 16 residues. CDR3 nucleotides: TGTGCCAGCAGCTTATACAGCGGGGGGGCCCTACTCGAGCAGTACTTC. It is translated as CASSLYSGGALLEQYF.

V is TRBV19 and J is TRBJ2-1; D is ambiguous. V was cut by 1 base and J by 9 bases, with 13 bases left in between. There are 14 residues in the CDR3. Per the germline V gene, CDR1 is LNHDA and CDR2 is SQIVND (reference sequence). The CDR3 loop is CASSIVEGKSEQFF. CDR3 sequence (DNA): TGTGCCAGTAGTATAGTAGAAGGGAAGAGTGAGCAGTTCTTC.

J is TRBJ1-1 and V is TRBV12-3 or TRBV12-4, with D unclear. V was cut by 4 bases and J by 6 bases, with 6 bases left in between. The CDR3 runs 11 residues. The CDR3 protein is CASSYTAEAFF. For the CDR3, the DNA is TGTGCCAGCAGTTATACAGCTGAAGCTTTCTTT.

This chain uses TRBV6-2 or TRBV6-3 with TRBJ2-3; 9 nucleotides agree with TRBD2. V shed 5 bases, J shed 6 bases, and the junction held 6 bases outside the gene matches. The length of the CDR3 is 14 residues. Germline V CDR1 and CDR2: MNHEY, SVGEGT. In DNA form, the CDR3 reads TGTGCCAGCAGTCCCGGACTAGCGCGGGATACGCAGTATTTT. Residues: CASSPGLARDTQYF.

V gene TRBV18 combines with J gene TRBJ1-2; no clear D gene. With 3 bases removed from V and 4 bases from J, the gap between germline ends came to 12 bases. Germline V gene data show CDR1 as KGHSH and CDR2 as LQKENI. There are 14 residues in the CDR3. CDR3 nucleotide sequence: TGTGCCAGCTCACCTGCGGGCCAAACCTATGGCTACACCTTC. It translates to CASSPAGQTYGYTF.

This chain joins TRBV7-2 and TRBJ2-1, with 7 nucleotides matching TRBD2. The CDR3 has 13 residues. Germline trimming cut 0 bases from V and 11 bases from J; bases unmatched to any gene: 4. The germline V gene has CDR1 SGHTA and CDR2 FQGNSA. CDR3 in amino acids: CASSLAAGEKQFF. CDR3 in DNA: TGTGCCAGCAGCTTAGCGGCGGGGGAGAAGCAGTTCTTC.

J is TRBJ2-7 and V is TRBV7-2; possible D gene TRBD1, 6 bases. Trimming took 1 base from V and 4 from J, leaving 14 bases between them. Per the germline V gene, CDR1 is SGHTA and CDR2 is FQGNSA. CDR3 length: 15 amino acids. The DNA of the CDR3 is TGTGCCAGCAGCTTAGACCCCGGACAGCATTACGAGCAGTACTTC. Translated, it gives CASSLDPGQHYEQYF.

This chain links TRBV10-3 with TRBJ2-3, with a weak D call TRBD1 (6 bases). The V gene's germline CDR1 is ENHRY and CDR2 SYGVKD. This CDR3 has 15 amino acids. Trimming removed 2 bases from V and 0 bases from J, with 9 bases in between. The CDR3 DNA follows: TGTGCCATCAGTGAGGGACAGTTCAGCACAGATACGCAGTATTTT. Translation gives CAISEGQFSTDTQYF.

The chain has TRBV20-1 and TRBJ1-3, with D uncertain. This CDR3 comprises 16 residues. The ends were cut back, 6 bases at V and 0 bases at J, with 18 bases in the middle. CDR1 is DFQATT and CDR2 is SNEGSKA in the germline V gene (reference sequence). DNA of the CDR3: TGCAGTGCAAGTGATCTCCAGACTATCTCTGGAAACACCATATATTTT. As protein: CSASDLQTISGNTIYF.

This clonotype was counted a few times. The rearrangement links TRBV7-6 to TRBJ2-7; a possible D gene is TRBD1 (5 bases). Trimming shortened V by 5 bases and J by 3 bases, and 11 bases separated the two germline ends. The CDR3 consists of 13 residues. Germline V lookup: CDR1 SGHVS, CDR2 FNYEAQ. CDR3 nucleotide sequence: TGTGCCAGCAGCCCAGGGCCGAACTACGAGCAGTACTTC. It specifies CASSPGPNYEQYF.

This chain links TRBV6-2 or TRBV6-3 with TRBJ2-1; either TRBD1 or TRBD2 may supply D (5 bases each). The CDR3 contains 15 residues. Trimming took 8 bases from V and 5 from J, leaving 19 bases between them. CDR1 is MNHEY and CDR2 is SVGEGT in the germline V gene. CDR3 sequence (DNA): TGTGCCAGCGAAAACAGGTCCTCCGGGGACAATGAGCAGTTCTTC. Protein product: CASENRSSGDNEQFF.

The chain recombines TRBV10-1 with TRBJ1-5; TRBD1 aligns across 11 bases. Germline-derived CDR1 and CDR2 are WNHNN and SYGVQD (reference sequence). This CDR3 contains 15 residues. J gave up 7 bases and V 10 bases, and 12 bases lay outside the gene matches. In nucleotides, the CDR3 is TGCGCCACTACGGACAGGGGGCGATCCTCGCAGCCCCAGCATTTT. Amino acid sequence: CATTDRGRSSQPQHF.

The rearrangement joins TRBV7-2 to TRBJ2-1, with a weak D call TRBD2 (7 bases). Germline V lookup: CDR1 SGHTA, CDR2 FQGNSA. V was cut by 2 bases and J by 4 bases, with 12 bases left in between. The CDR3 extends over 15 amino acids. The CDR3, as DNA: TGTGCCAGCAGCTTACGCGGGGGCGCTTACAATGAGCAGTTCTTC. It is translated as CASSLRGGAYNEQFF.

The chain links TRBV6-2 or TRBV6-3 to TRBJ2-7, with TRBD2 identical over 8 bases. Unmatched junction bases numbered 10, after V lost 6 bases and J lost 3 bases. Germline CDR1 is MNHEY and CDR2 is SVGEGT. This CDR3 region has 15 residues. CDR3 residues: CASSPSAGGFYEQYF. DNA of the CDR3: TGTGCCAGCAGCCCCTCTGCGGGGGGATTCTACGAGCAGTACTTC.

V gene TRBV4-1 combines with J gene TRBJ1-3; D is possibly TRBD1 (5 bases). Trimming pared 1 base from V and 4 bases from J, leaving 11 bases between. The CDR3 spans 15 residues. Germline values: CDR1 MGHRA, CDR2 YSYEKL. CDR3 residues: CASSQGGWEGNTIYF. The CDR3 DNA reads as TGCGCCAGCAGCCAAGGGGGCTGGGAGGGAAACACCATATATTTT.

This rearrangement joins TRBV4-3 to TRBJ1-1; D is unclear. V shed 0 bases and J shed 5 bases, with 16 bases lying between them. This CDR3 is 16 amino acids long. The germline CDR1 and CDR2 sequences are LGHNA and YSLEER. The CDR3 DNA is TGCGCCAGCAGCCAAGAGTTAGGGAACCTGGGGACTGAAGCTTTCTTT. Translated, it gives CASSQELGNLGTEAFF.

The chain combines TRBV28 with TRBJ2-1; 8 bases agree with TRBD2. In germline, CDR1 is MDHEN, CDR2 SYDVKM. V dropped 6 bases and J dropped 12; count of bases not matched to a gene: 10. The CDR3 consists of 13 residues. DNA for the CDR3: TGTGCCAGCAGCCCGGGACTAGGTGGCGGGCAGTTCTTC. Amino acid sequence: CASSPGLGGGQFF.

This rearrangement joins TRBV4-1 to TRBJ2-1; D ambiguous. Germline V gives CDR1 MGHRA, CDR2 YSYEKL. CDR3 length equals 14 residues. Trimming left V 0 bases short and J 6 bases short, with 9 bases between. This CDR3 reads CASSQDGLPNEQFF. The CDR3 DNA reads TGCGCCAGCAGCCAAGATGGTCTACCCAATGAGCAGTTCTTC.

V usage is TRBV7-9 and J usage is TRBJ2-1; D may correspond to TRBD1 or TRBD2 (5 bases each). The CDR3 covers 13 residues. The V gene lost 4 bases and the J gene lost 8 bases, with 12 bases spanning the gap. Per the germline V gene, CDR1 is SEHNR and CDR2 is FQNEAQ (reference sequence). The CDR3 DNA reads TGTGCCAGCAGCTCATTCCTGGGGGATGAGCAGTTCTTC. Protein sequence: CASSSFLGDEQFF.

This chain links TRBV6-2 or TRBV6-3 with TRBJ1-1, with D perhaps TRBD1 (6 bases). This CDR3 comprises 16 residues. The germline V gene has CDR1 MNHEY and CDR2 SVGEGT. V dropped 4 bases and J dropped 7 bases, with 22 bases sitting between them. CDR3: CASSLLRGGLDGEAFF. In nucleotides, the CDR3 is TGTGCCAGCAGTTTACTTCGCGGGGGGCTGGACGGTGAAGCTTTCTTT.

The chain couples TRBV5-4 to TRBJ2-6; TRBD2 might be the D (5 bases). The V gene lost 2 bases and the J gene lost 2 bases, with 11 bases spanning the gap. The CDR3 contains 16 residues. Looked up from germline, CDR1 is SGHNT and CDR2 is YYREEE (reference sequence). CDR3 nucleotide sequence: TGTGCCAGCAGCTTCGTTCGGGGTACTGGGGCCAACGTCCTGACTTTC. It codes for CASSFVRGTGANVLTF.

This chain uses TRBV20-1 with TRBJ2-7; either TRBD1 or TRBD2 may supply D (5 bases each). This CDR3 is built from 15 residues. Germline loops: CDR1 DFQATT, CDR2 SNEGSKA (reference sequence). V lost 5 bases and J 1 base, leaving 18 bases between the germline ends. As DNA, the CDR3 is TGCAGTGCTCGCTCACCCGGGACGGGGTCCTACGAGCAGTACTTC. Translated: CSARSPGTGSYEQYF.